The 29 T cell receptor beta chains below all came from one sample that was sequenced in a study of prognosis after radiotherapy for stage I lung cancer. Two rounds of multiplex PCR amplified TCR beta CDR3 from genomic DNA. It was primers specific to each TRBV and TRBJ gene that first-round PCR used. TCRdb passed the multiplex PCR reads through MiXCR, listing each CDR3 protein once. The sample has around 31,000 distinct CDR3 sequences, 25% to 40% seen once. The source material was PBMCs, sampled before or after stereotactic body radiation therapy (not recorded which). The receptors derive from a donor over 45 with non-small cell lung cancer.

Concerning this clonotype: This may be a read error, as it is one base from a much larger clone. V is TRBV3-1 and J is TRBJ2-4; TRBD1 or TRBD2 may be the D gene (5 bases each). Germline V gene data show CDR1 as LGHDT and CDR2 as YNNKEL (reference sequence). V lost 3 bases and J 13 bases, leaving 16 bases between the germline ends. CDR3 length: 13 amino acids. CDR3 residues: CASSQGDREEQYF. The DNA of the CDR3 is TGTGCCAGCAGCCAGGGGGACCGCGAGGAACAGTACTTC.

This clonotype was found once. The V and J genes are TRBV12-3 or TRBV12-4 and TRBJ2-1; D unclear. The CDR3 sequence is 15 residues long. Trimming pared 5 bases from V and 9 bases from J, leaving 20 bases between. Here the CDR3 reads CASSHAEFGKSEQFF. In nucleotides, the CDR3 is TGTGCCAGCAGTCACGCGGAGTTTGGAAAGAGTGAGCAGTTCTTC.

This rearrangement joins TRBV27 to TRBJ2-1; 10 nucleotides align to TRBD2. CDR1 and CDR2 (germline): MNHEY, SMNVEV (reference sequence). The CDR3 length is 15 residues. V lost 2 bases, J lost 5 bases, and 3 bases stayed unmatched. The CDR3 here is CASSLSGRGNNEQFF. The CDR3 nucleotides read TGTGCCAGCAGTTTAAGCGGGAGGGGAAACAATGAGCAGTTCTTC.

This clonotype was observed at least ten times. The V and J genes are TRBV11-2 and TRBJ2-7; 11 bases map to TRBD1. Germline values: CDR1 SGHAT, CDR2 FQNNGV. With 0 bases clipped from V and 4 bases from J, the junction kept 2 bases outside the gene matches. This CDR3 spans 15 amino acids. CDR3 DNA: TGTGCCAGCAGCTTAGAGGGGACAGGGGGTTACGAGCAGTACTTC. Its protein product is CASSLEGTGGYEQYF.

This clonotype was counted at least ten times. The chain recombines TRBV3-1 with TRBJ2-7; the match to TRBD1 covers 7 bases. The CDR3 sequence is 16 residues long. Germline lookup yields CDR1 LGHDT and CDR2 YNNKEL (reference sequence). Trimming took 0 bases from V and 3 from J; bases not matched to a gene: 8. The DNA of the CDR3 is TGTGCCAGCAGCCAAGATCACCCGTGGACAGGCTACGAGCAGTACTTC. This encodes CASSQDHPWTGYEQYF.

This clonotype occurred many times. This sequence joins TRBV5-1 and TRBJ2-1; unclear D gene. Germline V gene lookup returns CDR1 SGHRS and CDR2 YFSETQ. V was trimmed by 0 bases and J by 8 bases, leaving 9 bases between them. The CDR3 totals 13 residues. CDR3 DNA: TGCGCCAGCAGCTTGGACCTCAGCGATGAGCAGTTCTTC. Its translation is CASSLDLSDEQFF.

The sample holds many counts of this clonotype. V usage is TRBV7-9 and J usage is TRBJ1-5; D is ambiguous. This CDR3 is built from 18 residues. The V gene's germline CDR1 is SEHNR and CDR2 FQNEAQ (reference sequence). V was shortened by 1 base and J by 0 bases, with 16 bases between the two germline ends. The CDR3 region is CASSLVYETGYSNQPQHF. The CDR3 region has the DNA TGTGCCAGCAGCTTAGTCTATGAGACTGGATATAGCAATCAGCCCCAGCATTTT.

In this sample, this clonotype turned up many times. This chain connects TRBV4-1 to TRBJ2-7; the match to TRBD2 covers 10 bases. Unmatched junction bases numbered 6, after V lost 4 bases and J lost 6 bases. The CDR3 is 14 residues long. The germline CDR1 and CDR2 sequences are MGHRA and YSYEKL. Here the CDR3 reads CASSLSGRASEQYF. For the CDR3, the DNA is TGCGCCAGCAGCCTGAGCGGGAGGGCGTCCGAGCAGTACTTC.

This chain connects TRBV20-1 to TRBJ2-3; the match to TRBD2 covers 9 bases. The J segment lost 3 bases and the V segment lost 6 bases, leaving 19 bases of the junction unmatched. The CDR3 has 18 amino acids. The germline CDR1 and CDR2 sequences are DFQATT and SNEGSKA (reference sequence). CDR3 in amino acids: CSARGAGGGYHRTDTQYF. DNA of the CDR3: TGCAGTGCACGGGGGGCGGGAGGGGGTTATCATAGAACAGATACGCAGTATTTT.

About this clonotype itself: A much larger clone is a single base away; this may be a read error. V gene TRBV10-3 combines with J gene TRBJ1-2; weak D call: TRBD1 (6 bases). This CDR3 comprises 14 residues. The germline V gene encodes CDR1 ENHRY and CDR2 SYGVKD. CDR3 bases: TGTGTCATCAGTGACTATGGACAGAACTATGGCTACACCTTC. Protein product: CVISDYGQNYGYTF.

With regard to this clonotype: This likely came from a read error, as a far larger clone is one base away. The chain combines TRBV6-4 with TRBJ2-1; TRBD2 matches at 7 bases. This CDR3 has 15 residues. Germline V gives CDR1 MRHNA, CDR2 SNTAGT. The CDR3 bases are TGTTCCAGCACCCCTGCTAGCGGCAGTAGGGTTGAGCAGTTCTTC. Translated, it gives CSSTPASGSRVEQFF.

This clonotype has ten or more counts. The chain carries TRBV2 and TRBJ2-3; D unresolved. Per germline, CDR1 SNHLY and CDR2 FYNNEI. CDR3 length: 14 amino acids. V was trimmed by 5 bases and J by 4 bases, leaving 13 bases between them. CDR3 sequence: CASSWSIAPDTQYF. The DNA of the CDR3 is TGTGCCAGCAGTTGGTCCATAGCACCAGATACGCAGTATTTT. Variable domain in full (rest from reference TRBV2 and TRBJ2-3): EPEVTQTPSHQVTQMGQEVILRCVPISNHLYFYWYRQILGQKVEFLVSFYNNEISEKSEIFDDQFSVERPDGSNFTLKIRSTKLEDSAMYFCASSWSIAPDTQYFGPGTRLTVL.

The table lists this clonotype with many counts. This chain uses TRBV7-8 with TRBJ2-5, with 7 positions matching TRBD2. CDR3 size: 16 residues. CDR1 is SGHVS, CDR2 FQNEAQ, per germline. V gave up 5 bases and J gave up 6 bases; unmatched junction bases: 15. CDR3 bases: TGTGCCAGCAGCCAACCAAACAGGCAGCGGGGCAAGACCCAGTACTTC. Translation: CASSQPNRQRGKTQYF.

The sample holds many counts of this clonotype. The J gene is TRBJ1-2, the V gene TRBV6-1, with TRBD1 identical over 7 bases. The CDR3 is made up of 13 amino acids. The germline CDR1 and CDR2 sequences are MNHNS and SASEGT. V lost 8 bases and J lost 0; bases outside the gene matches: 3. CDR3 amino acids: CASATGTNYGYTF. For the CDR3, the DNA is TGTGCCAGCGCGACAGGGACTAACTATGGCTACACCTTC.

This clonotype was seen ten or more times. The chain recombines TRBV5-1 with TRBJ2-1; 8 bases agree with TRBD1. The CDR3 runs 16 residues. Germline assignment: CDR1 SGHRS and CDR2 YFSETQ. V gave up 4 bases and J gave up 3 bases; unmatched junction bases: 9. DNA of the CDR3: TGCGCCAGCAGCCGCGGATGGACAGGGTTCTACAATGAGCAGTTCTTC. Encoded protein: CASSRGWTGFYNEQFF.

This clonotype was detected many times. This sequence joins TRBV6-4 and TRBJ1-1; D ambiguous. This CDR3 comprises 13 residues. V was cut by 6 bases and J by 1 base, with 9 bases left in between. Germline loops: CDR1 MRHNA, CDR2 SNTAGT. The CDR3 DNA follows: TGTGCCAGCAGCCCTACACCGAACACTGAAGCTTTCTTT. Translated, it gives CASSPTPNTEAFF.

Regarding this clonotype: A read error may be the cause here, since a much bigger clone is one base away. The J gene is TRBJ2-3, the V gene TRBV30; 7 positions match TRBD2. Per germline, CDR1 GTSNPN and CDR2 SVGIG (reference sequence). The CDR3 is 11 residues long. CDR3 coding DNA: TGTGCCTGGGGGAGGGCAGATACGAAGTATTTT. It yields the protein CAWGRADTKYF.

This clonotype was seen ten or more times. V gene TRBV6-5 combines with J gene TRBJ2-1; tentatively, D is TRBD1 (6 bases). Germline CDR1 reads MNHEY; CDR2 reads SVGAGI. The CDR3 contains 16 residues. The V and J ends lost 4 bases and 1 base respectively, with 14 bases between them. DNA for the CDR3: TGTGCCAGCAGTTCGCACAGGGTCTCATCCTACAATGAGCAGTTCTTC. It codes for CASSSHRVSSYNEQFF.

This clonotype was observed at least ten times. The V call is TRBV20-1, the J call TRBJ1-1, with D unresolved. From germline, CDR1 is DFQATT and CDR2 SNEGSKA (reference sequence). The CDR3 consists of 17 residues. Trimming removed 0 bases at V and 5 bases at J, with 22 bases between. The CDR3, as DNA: TGCAGTGCTAGAGATAGTGGGGTAAGGGTAAGAGATACTGAAGCTTTCTTT. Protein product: CSARDSGVRVRDTEAFF.

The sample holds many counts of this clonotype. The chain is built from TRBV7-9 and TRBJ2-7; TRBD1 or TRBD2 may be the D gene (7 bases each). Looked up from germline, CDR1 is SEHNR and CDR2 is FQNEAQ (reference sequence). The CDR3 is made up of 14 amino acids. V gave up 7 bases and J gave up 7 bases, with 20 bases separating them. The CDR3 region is CASIRGEGAGEQYF. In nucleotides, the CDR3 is TGTGCCAGCATCCGAGGGGAGGGGGCCGGAGAGCAGTACTTC.

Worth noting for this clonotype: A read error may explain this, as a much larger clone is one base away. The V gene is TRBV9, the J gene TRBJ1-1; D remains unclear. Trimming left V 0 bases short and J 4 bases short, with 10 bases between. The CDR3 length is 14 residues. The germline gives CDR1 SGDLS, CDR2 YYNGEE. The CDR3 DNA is TGTGCCAGCAGCGTAGCTTGGGTTGTCACTGAAGCTTTCTTT. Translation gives CASSVAWVVTEAFF.

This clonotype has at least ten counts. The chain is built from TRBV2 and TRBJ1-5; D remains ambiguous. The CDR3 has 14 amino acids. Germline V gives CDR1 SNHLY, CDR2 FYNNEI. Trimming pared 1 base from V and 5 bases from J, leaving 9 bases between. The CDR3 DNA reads TGTGCCAGCAGTGAAGAATTCCCGCATCAGCCCCAGCATTTT. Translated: CASSEEFPHQPQHF.

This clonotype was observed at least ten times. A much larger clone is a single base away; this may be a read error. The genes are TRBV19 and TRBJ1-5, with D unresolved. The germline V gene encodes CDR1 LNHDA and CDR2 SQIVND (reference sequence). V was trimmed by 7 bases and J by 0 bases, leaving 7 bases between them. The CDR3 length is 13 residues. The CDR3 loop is CASNPDSNQPQHF. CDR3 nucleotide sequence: TGTGCCAGTAATCCCGATAGCAATCAGCCCCAGCATTTT.

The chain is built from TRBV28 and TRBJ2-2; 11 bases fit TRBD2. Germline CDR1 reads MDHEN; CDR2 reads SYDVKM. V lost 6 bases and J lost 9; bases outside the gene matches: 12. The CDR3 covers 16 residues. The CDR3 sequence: CASSFSGRGGAWELFF. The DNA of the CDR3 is TGTGCCAGCAGCTTTAGCGGGAGGGGGGGCGCCTGGGAGCTGTTTTTT.

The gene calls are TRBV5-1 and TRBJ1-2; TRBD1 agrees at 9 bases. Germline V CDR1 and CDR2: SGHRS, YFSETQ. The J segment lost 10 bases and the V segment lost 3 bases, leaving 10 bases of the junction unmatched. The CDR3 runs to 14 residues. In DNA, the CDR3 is TGCGCCAGCAGCTGGGGGGACAGGGAGCATTTCTACACCTTC. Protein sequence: CASSWGDREHFYTF.

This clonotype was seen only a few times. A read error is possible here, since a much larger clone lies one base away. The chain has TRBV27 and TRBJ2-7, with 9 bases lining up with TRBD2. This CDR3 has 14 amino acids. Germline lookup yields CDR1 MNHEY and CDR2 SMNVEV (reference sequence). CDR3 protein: CASGLSSGAYEQYF. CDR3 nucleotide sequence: TGTGCCAGCGGTTTATCTAGCGGGGCCTACGAGCAGTACTTC.

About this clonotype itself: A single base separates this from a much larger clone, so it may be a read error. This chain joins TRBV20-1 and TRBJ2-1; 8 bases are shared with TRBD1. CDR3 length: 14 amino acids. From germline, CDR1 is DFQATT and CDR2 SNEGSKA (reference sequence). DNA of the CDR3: TGCAGTGCTAGAGAGGCGAGGACAGGGTATGATCAGTTCTTC. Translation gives CSAREARTGYDQFF.

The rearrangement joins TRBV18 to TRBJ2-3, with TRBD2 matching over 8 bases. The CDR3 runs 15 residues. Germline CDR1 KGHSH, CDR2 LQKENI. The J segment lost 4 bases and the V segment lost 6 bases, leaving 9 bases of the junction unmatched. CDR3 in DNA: TGTGCCAGCTCTCCCGGCGGGGGGCTGTCAGATACGCAGTATTTT. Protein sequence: CASSPGGGLSDTQYF. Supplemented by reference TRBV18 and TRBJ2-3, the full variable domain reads NAGVMQNPRHLVRRRGQEARLRCSPMKGHSHVYWYRQLPEEGLKFMVYLQKENIIDESGMPKERFSAEFPKEGPSILRIQQVVRGDSAAYFCASSPGGGLSDTQYFGPGTRLTVL.

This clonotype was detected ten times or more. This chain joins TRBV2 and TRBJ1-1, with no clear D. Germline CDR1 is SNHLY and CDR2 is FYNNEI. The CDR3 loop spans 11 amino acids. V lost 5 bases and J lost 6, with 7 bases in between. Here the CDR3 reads CASSRLAEAFF. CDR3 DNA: TGTGCCAGCAGTAGGTTGGCTGAAGCTTTCTTT.